This T cell receptor beta chain came from a study of persistence of HIV-infected CD4 T cells. Findings of the study overall: Antigen-responding cells were enriched for degenerate expanded CDR3beta sequences.

The stimulus was an HIV-1 Gag 15-mer peptide pool, about 1 ug/peptide/mL. Memory cells lacking CD40L and CD69 with high CD45RO were sorted. PBMCs were depleted of CD8+ T cells before stimulation. With respect to this clone: Its target is not known.

CDR3 size: 15 residues. V gave up 9 bases and J gave up 4 bases, with 18 bases separating them. CDR1 is LNHDA and CDR2 is SQIVND in the germline V gene (reference sequence). The libraries were made with immunoSEQ version 4 in survey mode. Only in-frame clones appear in the TCRdb table, and some are missing; sequencing was by immunoSEQ multiplex PCR. The sample carries 35,000 or so clones, approximately 87% recorded once. The sequencing here drew on cultured CD4+ T cells from PBMCs, taken from a patient who received antiretroviral therapy. The origin of this receptor is an adult with HIV. The donor label of this sample is uncertain. The chain joins TRBV19 to TRBJ1-4; D is perhaps TRBD1 (5 bases). The DNA for the CDR3 is TGTGCCAGCCAAAATAAGGGACTGATTAATGAAAAACTGTTTTTT. Protein: CASQNKGLINEKLFF.